This entry concerns a single T cell receptor (beta chain). This sample is part of a study of cytomegalovirus exposure and HLA in healthy donors. Study context: There were some 410 genotyped donors. Of these, 75% to 85% fell in the genetic ancestry cluster associated with self-reported Caucasian donors.

A multiplex PCR was run with 60 Vbeta primers and 13 Jbeta primers. The repertoire was sequenced with immunoSEQ multiplex PCR; TCRdb's copy has only in-frame clones and lacks some. The repertoire holds some 170,000 clones, with 77% as singletons. This receptor was identified in a woman in her sixties or seventies in good health and CMV-seropositive. Material: PBMCs.

The CDR3 region is CASNTGTSSFEQFF. CDR3 DNA sequence: TGCGCCAGCAATACAGGGACTAGCAGTTTTGAGCAGTTCTTC. The chain has TRBV5-1 and TRBJ2-1; 9 bases match TRBD2. The J segment lost 9 bases and the V segment lost 6 bases, leaving 10 bases of the junction unmatched. CDR3 length equals 14 residues. CDR1 and CDR2 (germline): SGHRS, YFSETQ.